The sequence of this TCR beta chain was determined in a study of blood T cell repertoires in COVID-19. Looking at the study overall: Samples representing acute and convalescent COVID-19 were sourced from the United States, Italy and Spain. In each case, the material was cDNA or gDNA derived from T cells, B-cell-depleted T cells, or PBMCs.

Original handling: Estimated nucleated cell counts came from reference gene primer amplification. Measured with immunoSEQ multiplex PCR; TCRdb has only the in-frame clones, and not every one. V, J and clone size are taken as reported in that table, and D and trimming were inferred from the DNA itself. The sample includes around 95,000 clones, about 82% of them seen just once. With V trimmed by 8 bases and J by 9 bases, 9 bases remained unmatched. The CDR3 length is 14 residues. Germline V CDR1 and CDR2: SNHLY, FYNNEI. The source material was peripheral blood. The TCR originated in a man aged 50 to 60 with active or convalescent COVID-19. The chain employs TRBV2 and TRBJ2-1; 11 bases line up with TRBD2. The CDR3 loop is CASSVAGGQGEQFF. The CDR3 bases are TGTGCCAGCTCGGTAGCGGGAGGGCAAGGTGAGCAGTTCTTC.